Below, 23 T cell receptor beta chains from the same sample are listed, as sequenced in a study of cytomegalovirus exposure and HLA in healthy donors. In the PCR, 60 Vbeta and 13 Jbeta primers were used. Measured with immunoSEQ multiplex PCR; TCRdb has only the in-frame clones, and not every one. The table records about 160,000 clones, more than 75% of them present only once. Sample: PBMCs. These receptors originate from a man in his late teens or twenties in good health and CMV-seropositive.

The rearrangement joins TRBV27 to TRBJ1-1; maybe TRBD1 (5 bases). Germline-derived CDR1 and CDR2 are MNHEY and SMNVEV (reference sequence). CDR3 size: 16 residues. The ends were cut back, 8 bases at V and 2 bases at J, with 21 bases in the middle. For the CDR3, the DNA is TGTGCCAGCTTCTCGCAGCCGGGAGGGGCAAACACTGAAGCTTTCTTT. Protein: CASFSQPGGANTEAFF.

The chain carries TRBV11-2 and TRBJ2-5; 8 bases fit TRBD2. Germline V lookup: CDR1 SGHAT, CDR2 FQNNGV. V shed 4 bases and J 5 bases; nucleotides not matched to a gene: 9. The length of the CDR3 is 15 residues. CDR3 region: CASSSRTSRAETQYF. The CDR3 coding sequence is TGTGCCAGCAGCTCCAGGACTAGCAGAGCTGAGACCCAGTACTTC. Together with reference TRBV11-2 and TRBJ2-5, the CDR3 gives the full variable domain: EAGVAQSPRYKIIEKRQSVAFWCNPISGHATLYWYQQILGQGPKLLIQFQNNGVVDDSQLPKDRFSAERLKGVDSTLKIQPAKLEDSAVYLCASSSRTSRAETQYFGPGTRLLVL.

The gene calls are TRBV5-1 and TRBJ2-3; D is undetermined. The germline V and J ends were trimmed by 7 bases and 2 bases, with 14 bases remaining between them. The germline CDR1 and CDR2 sequences are SGHRS and YFSETQ. The CDR3 length is 14 residues. CDR3 amino acids: CASASGSVTDTQYF. The CDR3 bases are TGCGCCAGCGCCTCGGGTTCAGTCACAGATACGCAGTATTTT. The whole variable domain, remainder taken from reference TRBV5-1 and TRBJ2-3, is KAGVTQTPRYLIKTRGQQVTLSCSPISGHRSVSWYQQTPGQGLQFLFEYFSETQRNKGNFPGRFSGRQFSNSRSEMNVSTLELGDSALYLCASASGSVTDTQYFGPGTRLTVL.

This clone was counted between two and nine times. DNA of the CDR3: TGTGCCAGCAGCTCCGTGGGCCAGCCCGAAAACATTCAGTACTTC. It encodes CASSSVGQPENIQYF. The V gene is TRBV11-3, the J gene TRBJ2-4, with no clear D. This CDR3 has 15 amino acids. V was trimmed by 4 bases and J by 5 bases, leaving 15 bases between them. Per germline, CDR1 SGHNT and CDR2 YENEEA.

The CDR3 spells CASSLKGAYEQYF. The CDR3 nucleotides read TGTGCCAGCAGCTTAAAGGGGGCCTACGAGCAGTACTTC. The chain has TRBV7-3 and TRBJ2-7; maybe TRBD1 (6 bases). Germline loops: CDR1 SGHTA, CDR2 FQGTGA. The CDR3 covers 13 residues. V was pared by 1 base and J by 2 bases, with 6 bases between.

This sequence joins TRBV18 and TRBJ1-1, with D tentatively TRBD1 (5 bases). Trimming cost V 3 bases and J 8 bases, with 13 bases left between them. The CDR3 length is 13 residues. Germline values: CDR1 KGHSH, CDR2 LQKENI. The CDR3 region is CASSPGPRGEAFF. CDR3 in DNA: TGTGCCAGCTCACCGGGGCCAAGGGGAGAAGCTTTCTTT.

The chain carries TRBV5-6 and TRBJ2-2, with 7 bases lining up with TRBD1. Per the germline V gene, CDR1 is SGHDT and CDR2 is YYEEEE. The CDR3 covers 14 residues. Unmatched junction bases numbered 2, after V lost 4 bases and J lost 2 bases. The CDR3 DNA follows: TGTGCCAGCAGCGGGACAGATAACACCGGGGAGCTGTTTTTT. As protein: CASSGTDNTGELFF.

The chain combines TRBV27 with TRBJ1-1; TRBD1 matches 8 bases. With 6 bases clipped from V and 0 bases from J, the junction kept 12 bases outside the gene matches. The CDR3 sequence is 17 residues long. Germline V gene lookup returns CDR1 MNHEY and CDR2 SMNVEV (reference sequence). For the CDR3, the DNA is TGTGCCAGCAGCCCCTATTTGGTGACAGGGGTGAACACTGAAGCTTTCTTT. It yields the protein CASSPYLVTGVNTEAFF.

The chain recombines TRBV6-1 with TRBJ2-2; D ambiguous. The germline gives CDR1 MNHNS, CDR2 SASEGT. The CDR3 is made up of 13 amino acids. Trimming removed 2 bases at V and 5 bases at J, with 6 bases between. CDR3 sequence (DNA): TGTGCCAGCAGTGAACCTTCGACCGGGGAGCTGTTTTTT. Amino acids: CASSEPSTGELFF.

The chain recombines TRBV11-3 with TRBJ1-6, with D perhaps matching TRBD1 (6 bases). Trimming took 0 bases from V and 6 from J, leaving 15 bases between them. This CDR3 is 17 amino acids long. The germline CDR1 and CDR2 sequences are SGHNT and YENEEA. The CDR3 protein is CASSLDWRQESNSPLHF. CDR3 sequence (DNA): TGTGCCAGCAGCTTAGATTGGAGACAGGAGAGTAATTCACCCCTCCACTTT.

The V gene is TRBV2, the J gene TRBJ2-3, with D possibly matching TRBD2 (8 bases). Between the trimmed V and J ends, which lost 9 bases and 7 bases, there was a span of 23 bases. Germline-derived CDR1 and CDR2 are SNHLY and FYNNEI. The CDR3 is 15 amino acids. The CDR3 region is CASQGGSGATHTQYF. In DNA form, the CDR3 reads TGTGCCAGTCAGGGGGGTAGCGGGGCCACTCATACGCAGTATTTT.

The V gene is TRBV15, the J gene TRBJ2-7; D perhaps matches TRBD1 (6 bases). V lost 3 bases and J lost 8, with 8 bases in between. The CDR3 contains 11 residues. CDR1 is LNHNV, CDR2 YYDKDF, per germline (reference sequence). The CDR3 reads CATSRGTQQYF. The CDR3 coding sequence is TGTGCCACCAGCAGGGGGACACAGCAGTACTTC.

The V call is TRBV4-3, the J call TRBJ2-5, with 13 positions matching TRBD2. The V and J ends lost 0 bases and 6 bases, in that order; junction bases with no gene match: 10. CDR1 and CDR2 (germline): LGHNA, YSLEER. The CDR3 is 18 residues long. CDR3 nucleotide sequence: TGCGCCAGCAGCCAAGATTTTCGGACTAGCGGGGGAGGGAAGACCCAGTACTTC. This codes for CASSQDFRTSGGGKTQYF.

The rearrangement joins TRBV4-1 to TRBJ2-1; 11 bases agree with TRBD2. Germline CDR1 is MGHRA and CDR2 is YSYEKL. J was trimmed by 4 bases and V by 2 bases; bases with no gene match: 7. CDR3 size: 17 residues. CDR3: CASSQQTGTSGYNEQFF. The CDR3 coding sequence is TGCGCCAGCAGCCAACAAACCGGGACTAGCGGATACAATGAGCAGTTCTTC.

The V and J genes are TRBV27 and TRBJ2-1; D is unresolved. Germline CDR1 is MNHEY and CDR2 is SMNVEV (reference sequence). CDR3 length: 16 residues. V was pared by 2 bases and J by 3 bases, with 14 bases between. In DNA form, the CDR3 reads TGTGCCAGCAGTTTAGTTGGCAGAACAAACTACAATGAGCAGTTCTTC. Protein sequence: CASSLVGRTNYNEQFF.

This chain connects TRBV5-4 to TRBJ2-7; 10 bases fit TRBD2. This CDR3 comprises 13 residues. V shed 4 bases and J 2 bases; nucleotides not matched to a gene: 0. The V gene's germline CDR1 is SGHNT and CDR2 YYREEE (reference sequence). The CDR3 here is CASSTSGAYEQYF. The CDR3 region has the DNA TGTGCCAGCAGCACTAGCGGGGCCTACGAGCAGTACTTC. The complete variable domain, with remaining parts taken from reference TRBV5-4 and TRBJ2-7, reads ETGVTQSPTHLIKTRGQQVTLRCSSQSGHNTVSWYQQALGQGPQFIFQYYREEENGRGNFPPRFSGLQFPNYSSELNVNALELDDSALYLCASSTSGAYEQYFGPGTRLTVT.

The chain uses TRBV9 and TRBJ1-2; 9 nucleotides align to TRBD1. This CDR3 spans 15 amino acids. V gave up 0 bases and J gave up 8 bases; unmatched junction bases: 8. Germline CDR1 is SGDLS and CDR2 is YYNGEE. CDR3 sequence: CASSVGSGQGQGYTF. The CDR3 DNA sequence: TGTGCCAGCAGCGTAGGATCGGGACAGGGTCAGGGCTACACCTTC. Variable domain in full (rest from reference TRBV9 and TRBJ1-2): DSGVTQTPKHLITATGQRVTLRCSPRSGDLSVYWYQQSLDQGLQFLIQYYNGEERAKGNILERFSAQQFPDLHSELNLSSLELGDSALYFCASSVGSGQGQGYTFGSGTRLTVV.

This chain connects TRBV5-4 to TRBJ1-2; 7 bases fit TRBD1. The CDR3 extends over 14 amino acids. The V and J ends lost 4 bases and 2 bases, in that order; junction bases with no gene match: 5. CDR1 is SGHNT, CDR2 YYREEE, per germline (reference sequence). The CDR3, as DNA: TGTGCCAGCAGCGTGGGACAGAAAAACTATGGCTACACCTTC. The encoded protein is CASSVGQKNYGYTF.

The chain has TRBV19 and TRBJ2-7; possible D gene TRBD1, 5 bases. The V end lost 0 bases, the J end lost 0 bases, and 6 bases lay between the germline ends. The CDR3 has 14 residues. Germline V gene lookup returns CDR1 LNHDA and CDR2 SQIVND (reference sequence). The DNA for the CDR3 is TGTGCCAGTAGTATAGACGACAGCTCCTACGAGCAGTACTTC. It is translated as CASSIDDSSYEQYF.

This chain links TRBV18 with TRBJ2-1, with a possible D match to TRBD1 (6 bases). This CDR3 is 13 amino acids long. The ends were cut back, 2 bases at V and 10 bases at J, with 12 bases in the middle. Germline V gives CDR1 KGHSH, CDR2 LQKENI. This CDR3 reads CASSPLGAHEQFF. DNA for the CDR3: TGTGCCAGCTCACCATTGGGGGCCCACGAGCAGTTCTTC.

This rearrangement joins TRBV4-3 to TRBJ2-5; 10 nucleotides align to TRBD1. This CDR3 comprises 15 residues. Germline trimming cut 3 bases from V and 5 bases from J; bases unmatched to any gene: 6. From germline, CDR1 is LGHNA and CDR2 YSLEER. CDR3 sequence (DNA): TGCGCCAGCAGCCAGGGGGTGGGACAGGGGGAGACCCAGTACTTC. Amino acid sequence: CASSQGVGQGETQYF.

About this clone: The identical CDR3 is also encoded by other nucleotide sequences in the sample. The V gene is TRBV7-2, the J gene TRBJ1-2; no firm D call. Germline CDR1 and CDR2: SGHTA and FQGNSA. V was trimmed by 5 bases and J by 1 base, leaving 14 bases between them. This CDR3 is built from 15 residues. The DNA of the CDR3 is TGTGCCAGCAGCCTAGAACAGAGTATTAACTATGGCTACACCTTC. Its translation is CASSLEQSINYGYTF. Full variable domain (missing parts from reference TRBV7-2 and TRBJ1-2): GAGVSQSPSNKVTEKGKDVELRCDPISGHTALYWYRQSLGQGLEFLIYFQGNSAPDKSGLPSDRFSAERTGGSVSTLTIQRTQQEDSAVYLCASSLEQSINYGYTFGSGTRLTVV.

The chain uses TRBV29-1 and TRBJ1-2; possibly TRBD1 for D (5 bases). This CDR3 comprises 13 residues. Germline lookup yields CDR1 SQVTM and CDR2 ANQGSEA. The V gene lost 1 base and the J gene lost 8 bases, with 14 bases spanning the gap. CDR3 sequence (DNA): TGCAGCGTTGAAGTCGGCGGGGCTTGGGGCTACACCTTC. It specifies CSVEVGGAWGYTF.